This note documents a single TCR beta chain sequence. Data came from immunoSEQ multiplex PCR; TCRdb stores just in-frame clones and leaves some out. Here the sample spans 200,000 to 300,000 clones, roughly 80% being singletons. The sample originates from a study of blood T cell repertoires in COVID-19. Study context: The United States, Italy and Spain were the sources of the acute and convalescent COVID-19 samples. PBMCs, B-cell-depleted T cells, or T cells were the source of the cDNA or gDNA that made up the material.

The CDR3 is 14 amino acids. Germline loops: CDR1 MNHEY, CDR2 SMNVEV (reference sequence). The V and J ends lost 6 bases and 4 bases, in that order; junction bases with no gene match: 6. The chain links TRBV27 to TRBJ1-3, with TRBD1 matching over 7 bases. The sample was peripheral blood. This clonotype originated in a man in his sixties with acute or convalescent COVID-19. The CDR3 nucleotides read TGTGCCAGCAGGGCCGGGACAGTCGGAAACACCATATATTTT. It encodes CASRAGTVGNTIYF.